Listed here are 2 T cell receptor beta chains from one sample, sequenced in a study of shared clonotypes between healthy human individuals. Generated by immunoSEQ multiplex PCR, the TCRdb table keeps only in-frame clones and is missing some. The table shows 2 million to 2.5 million clones, with approximately 90% occurring only once. The sample comprised naive CD4+ T cells from PBMCs. The subset was: CD45RA+ positively selected. The receptors derive from a man younger than 35 in good health. Some clones in this sample may be carry-over from other donors' samples.

V gene TRBV5-4 combines with J gene TRBJ2-3; TRBD2 matches at 10 bases. Trimming removed 2 bases from V and 5 bases from J; junction bases left unmatched: 8. CDR1 is SGHNT and CDR2 is YYREEE in the germline V gene (reference sequence). CDR3 size: 16 residues. The CDR3 DNA reads TGTGCCAGCAGCTTTAGGCTAGCGGGAGAACGAGATACGCAGTATTTT. Its protein product is CASSFRLAGERDTQYF.

The gene calls are TRBV27 and TRBJ2-5; 7 bases are shared with TRBD2. V was pared by 6 bases and J by 1 base, with 8 bases of the junction left unmatched. The germline CDR1 and CDR2 sequences are MNHEY and SMNVEV (reference sequence). The length of the CDR3 is 15 residues. CDR3 nucleotide sequence: TGTGCCAGCAGATCACTCGGACTAGGCCAAGAGACCCAGTACTTC. Amino acids: CASRSLGLGQETQYF.